This entry lists 16 T cell receptor beta chains sequenced from one sample in a study of CD8 T cells in ankylosing spondylitis. TCRdb re-called the 5' RACE reads through MiXCR, storing one row per CDR3 protein. Of 150,000 to 250,000 distinct CDR3 sequences in the sample, roughly 12% were seen once. Sequencing used blood, either unsorted or a sorted T cell fraction (not recorded which). The receptors come from a male donor with ankylosing spondylitis or in good health (not recorded which).

The chain carries TRBV12-3 or TRBV12-4 and TRBJ1-5, with 9 bases identical to TRBD1. J was trimmed by 11 bases and V by 5 bases; bases with no gene match: 10. This CDR3 has 14 residues. CDR3 amino acids: CASSPTGGMGSQHF. CDR3 nucleotide sequence: TGTGCCAGCAGTCCAACAGGGGGCATGGGGTCCCAGCATTTT.

Regarding this clonotype: The junction does not match germline at one end; this may be a read error. The chain employs TRBV14 and TRBJ2-7, with TRBD2 identical over 8 bases. Germline lookup yields CDR1 SGHDN and CDR2 FVKESK. There are 14 residues in the CDR3. Written as DNA, the CDR3 is TGTGCCAGCAGCCAACGGGGGGGTCCCTACGAGGAGTACTTC. It codes for CASSQRGGPYEEYF.

There are a few counts of this clonotype. V and J are TRBV7-2 and TRBJ2-7, with 7 bases aligning to TRBD1. After removal of 8 bases from V and 0 bases from J, the junction contained 13 bases not matched to a gene. Germline CDR1 reads SGHTA; CDR2 reads FQGNSA. The CDR3 spans 16 residues. The CDR3 reads CASVFFPGGSSYEQYF. CDR3 coding DNA: TGTGCCAGCGTATTCTTCCCAGGGGGTAGCTCCTACGAGCAGTACTTC.

In this sample, this clonotype turned up a few times. This chain connects TRBV7-9 to TRBJ2-3; 7 bases align to TRBD1. This CDR3 region has 15 residues. The J segment lost 11 bases and the V segment lost 5 bases, leaving 16 bases of the junction unmatched. Germline V gene lookup returns CDR1 SEHNR and CDR2 FQNEAQ (reference sequence). The CDR3 DNA reads TGTGCCAGCAGCGCCTATCGACAGGGACGTGAGGGGCAGTATTTT. Its translation: CASSAYRQGREGQYF.

The V call is TRBV30, the J call TRBJ1-1; no clear D. Germline loops: CDR1 GTSNPN, CDR2 SVGIG (reference sequence). The V and J ends lost 8 bases and 1 base respectively, with 14 bases between them. The CDR3 consists of 13 residues. CDR3 amino acids: CAGEERRNTEAFF. CDR3 in DNA: TGTGCCGGAGAGGAGAGAAGGAACACTGAAGCTTTCTTT.

This clonotype was detected a few times. CDR3 bases: TGTGCCAGCAGCTCGGGACACCTGGAAAAACTGTTTTTT. Encoded protein: CASSSGHLEKLFF. The chain is built from TRBV7-9 and TRBJ1-4, with D possibly being TRBD1 (6 bases). V gave up 4 bases and J gave up 8 bases, with 11 bases separating them. This CDR3 has 13 residues. CDR1 and CDR2 from the germline V gene are SEHNR and FQNEAQ (reference sequence).

In this sample, this clonotype turned up many times. The chain is built from TRBV4-1 and TRBJ2-1; 8 bases line up with TRBD2. The CDR3 runs to 15 residues. V shed 6 bases and J 2 bases; nucleotides not matched to a gene: 6. CDR1 and CDR2 (germline): MGHRA, YSYEKL. The DNA for the CDR3 is TGCGCCAGCAGGGTAGCGGGAACGGCCTACAATGAGCAGTTCTTC. This translates into CASRVAGTAYNEQFF.

The chain is built from TRBV6-1 and TRBJ2-7, with D possibly called TRBD1 or TRBD2 (6 bases each). The length of the CDR3 is 15 residues. V lost 1 base and J 2 bases, leaving 12 bases between the germline ends. The V gene's germline CDR1 is MNHNS and CDR2 SASEGT. CDR3: CASSEGQEGPYEQYF. In nucleotides, the CDR3 is TGTGCCAGCAGTGAAGGACAGGAGGGCCCCTACGAGCAGTACTTC.

There are a few counts of this clonotype. The chain couples TRBV7-9 to TRBJ2-3; TRBD2 aligns across 8 bases. J lost 4 bases, V lost 5 bases, and 11 bases had no gene match. CDR1 is SEHNR and CDR2 is FQNEAQ in the germline V gene (reference sequence). The CDR3 totals 16 residues. The CDR3 DNA sequence: TGTGCCAGCAGCGTTGGTAGCGGGATCTCGGCAGATACGCAGTATTTT. Protein sequence: CASSVGSGISADTQYF.

This chain connects TRBV12-3 or TRBV12-4 to TRBJ1-1; D not resolved. The CDR3 contains 14 residues. V was trimmed by 0 bases and J by 3 bases, leaving 8 bases between them. The chain's CDR3 is CASSLARRDTEAFF. The CDR3 DNA is TGTGCCAGCAGTTTAGCCAGGAGGGACACTGAAGCTTTCTTT.

This clonotype showed up many times. The chain is built from TRBV5-1 and TRBJ2-3; 13 nucleotides line up with TRBD2. The CDR3 sequence is 17 residues long. Germline loops: CDR1 SGHRS, CDR2 YFSETQ. The trim removed 4 bases at V and 4 bases at J, leaving 9 bases unmatched. The CDR3 loop reads CASSHGLAGVEADTQYF. CDR3 coding DNA: TGCGCCAGCAGCCACGGACTAGCGGGGGTAGAAGCAGATACGCAGTATTTT.

This clonotype is medium-sized (0.01 to 0.1%) by share. The chain is built from TRBV20-1 and TRBJ2-7; D gene unclear. Trimming shortened V by 0 bases and J by 3 bases, and 3 bases separated the two germline ends. The CDR3 consists of 11 residues. Germline-derived CDR1 and CDR2 are DFQATT and SNEGSKA (reference sequence). The CDR3 loop reads CSARDNYEQYF. CDR3 coding DNA: TGCAGTGCTAGAGACAACTACGAGCAGTACTTC.

This clonotype was seen only a few times. The chain combines TRBV12-3 or TRBV12-4 with TRBJ1-2, with a possible D match to TRBD1 (6 bases). V lost 5 bases and J lost 3, with 10 bases in between. The CDR3 length is 13 residues. The DNA of the CDR3 is TGTGCCAGCAGTGACCGGACAGACTATGGCTACACCTTC. Protein product: CASSDRTDYGYTF.

V usage is TRBV29-1 and J usage is TRBJ2-5; D is ambiguous. The CDR3 is 14 residues long. V shed 0 bases and J shed 1 base, with 9 bases lying between them. Looked up from germline, CDR1 is SQVTM and CDR2 is ANQGSEA. This chain's CDR3 is CSVEDRTVQETQYF. CDR3 bases: TGCAGCGTTGAAGATCGTACAGTCCAAGAGACCCAGTACTTC.

The chain employs TRBV27 and TRBJ2-3; a weak D match, TRBD2 (5 bases). The V end was cut by 10 bases, the J end by 6 bases, with 11 bases between. The CDR3 has 11 amino acids. Germline CDR1 MNHEY, CDR2 SMNVEV (reference sequence). The CDR3 sequence is CAILRGDTQYF. DNA of the CDR3: TGTGCCATACTCCGCGGGGATACGCAGTATTTT.

This clonotype occurred a few times. The rearrangement uses TRBV7-7 and TRBJ2-2; D is possibly TRBD1 (6 bases). Germline lookup yields CDR1 SSHAT and CDR2 FNYEAQ (reference sequence). This CDR3 contains 16 residues. The V end lost 5 bases, the J end lost 0 bases, and 13 bases lay between the germline ends. CDR3: CASSPVEGANTGELFF. The CDR3, as DNA: TGTGCCAGCAGCCCGGTTGAGGGGGCGAACACCGGGGAGCTGTTTTTT. The whole variable domain, remainder taken from reference TRBV7-7 and TRBJ2-2, is GAGVSQSPRYKVTKRGQDVTLRCDPISSHATLYWYQQALGQGPEFLTYFNYEAQPDKSGLPSDRFSAERPEGSISTLTIQRTEQRDSAMYRCASSPVEGANTGELFFGEGSRLTVL.